These 2 T cell receptor beta chains originate from one sample sequenced in a study of a mutant IDH1 vaccine in newly diagnosed glioma. The protocol was immunoSEQ multiplex PCR, while the TCRdb copy is restricted to in-frame clones and leaves out a portion. The table has about 54,000 clones, 70% to 90% seen once. As to time point: baseline, week 1 (first vaccination visit). Treatment specified: pre-vaccination baseline after standard-of-care therapy. Sequences were derived from PBMCs, sampled from a glioma patient treated with radiotherapy, temozolomide or both. All receptors come from a man between 18 and 35 years old with glioma.

V usage is TRBV6-5 and J usage is TRBJ1-1; D not certain. The V gene's germline CDR1 is MNHEY and CDR2 SVGAGI. The V end was cut by 2 bases, the J end by 5 bases, with 9 bases between. The CDR3 runs to 13 residues. This CDR3 reads CASSYGRKTEAFF. The CDR3 nucleotides read TGTGCCAGCAGTTACGGACGGAAAACTGAAGCTTTCTTT.

This clone was counted a single time. The rearrangement uses TRBV7-2 and TRBJ2-2, with unresolved D. Germline loops: CDR1 SGHTA, CDR2 FQGNSA. CDR3 length: 16 amino acids. V dropped 6 bases and J dropped 4 bases, with 18 bases sitting between them. The CDR3 protein is CASSRRNGPSTGELFF. The CDR3 DNA reads TGTGCCAGCAGTCGTCGCAATGGACCGTCCACCGGGGAGCTGTTTTTT.